The sequence of this T cell receptor beta chain was determined in a study of T cell repertoires in ileal Crohn's disease. CDR1 MNHGY and CDR2 SAAAGT come from the germline V gene. CDR3 size: 12 residues. V lost 2 bases and J lost 4, with 5 bases in between. Profiled with immunoSEQ multiplex PCR; TCRdb holds only in-frame clones, not every one. The table lists about 8,200 clones, approximately 96% of them singletons. The origin of this receptor is an adult with Crohn's disease. Sequenced input: ileal tissue. V and J are TRBV6-8 and TRBJ1-2; D is ambiguous. CDR3 amino acids: CASSYPRYGYTF. The CDR3 DNA is TGTGCCAGCAGTTACCCCCGCTATGGCTACACCTTC.